Here is one T cell receptor (beta chain) with its context. The assay was immunoSEQ multiplex PCR, and TCRdb's table has in-frame clones only and misses some. The sample records fewer than 50,000 clones, nearly 90% being singletons. Time point given: pretreatment peripheral blood. The data were obtained in a study of PD-L1 blockade in urothelial cancer. As for the study in general: Chemotherapy regimens numbering 0 to 3 had been given to patients. Once treatment had started, blood was analyzed at 3 weeks (second dose) and again at 6 weeks.

CDR1 MNHEY and CDR2 SMNVEV come from the germline V gene (reference sequence). V lost 4 bases and J lost 14; bases outside the gene matches: 8. This CDR3 is built from 12 residues. The sequence was collected from a donor aged 40 or older with urothelial cancer. Sequenced material: PBMCs, taken around atezolizumab (anti-PD-L1) treatment. The chain links TRBV27 to TRBJ2-1; TRBD2 aligns across 7 bases. CDR3 nucleotides: TGTGCCAGCAGTTCCCCGAGGCTAGCGGAGTTCTTC. This gives the protein CASSSPRLAEFF.